This T cell receptor (beta chain) was sequenced for a study of blood T cell repertoires in COVID-19. As for the study in general: Whether acute or convalescent, the COVID-19 samples came from the United States, Italy and Spain.

This clone was detected only once. Per the original methods: Nucleated cell counts were estimated from reference gene primer amplification. TCRdb's copy holds only in-frame clones and misses some; the assay was immunoSEQ multiplex PCR. Clonal size and the V and J genes are those of that table, whereas D and trimming came from the DNA. The sample contains fewer than 250,000 clones, roughly 89% of which appear only once. CDR1 is SEHNR, CDR2 FQNEAQ, per germline (reference sequence). The CDR3 runs to 17 residues. The V gene end was trimmed by 5 bases and the J gene end by 4 bases; junction bases not matched to a gene: 14. Cohort assignment relied on participant-reported clinical history. The study recruited exposed participants who had met a COVID-19 case within 2 weeks before entry.

This receptor was identified in a man aged 25 to 40 who had been exposed to COVID-19. V and J are TRBV7-9 and TRBJ1-2; 9 bases agree with TRBD1. Material for sequencing was PBMCs or T cells enriched from blood (not recorded which). The CDR3 here is CASSPILGQGVFYGYTF. CDR3 nucleotides: TGTGCCAGCAGCCCTATTCTGGGACAGGGAGTGTTCTATGGCTACACCTTC.